The 3 T cell receptor beta chains in this list originate from one sample, sequenced in a study of CD8+CD57+ T cells in acquired aplastic anemia. For CDR3 and TCR beta VDJ profiling, genomic DNA was the template used. Each CDR3 protein gets one entry after TCRdb re-called the reads with MiXCR. The data hold some 120,000 distinct CDR3 sequences, with roughly 50% observed a single time. The specimen sequenced was sorted CD4+, CD8+, or CD8+CD57+ T cells (not recorded which) from PBMCs. The receptors were sampled from a human donor in good health, serving as a control.

This clonotype was seen at least ten times. The J gene is TRBJ2-7, the V gene TRBV28, with 9 bases lining up with TRBD1. Germline values: CDR1 MDHEN, CDR2 SYDVKM. The CDR3 length is 13 residues. Losses at the gene ends were 8 bases for V and 8 bases for J; bases not matched to a gene: 10. The CDR3 sequence: CASVGTGGLKQYF. For the CDR3, the DNA is TGTGCCAGCGTCGGAACAGGGGGCTTGAAGCAGTACTTC.

V gene TRBV20-1 combines with J gene TRBJ2-5; TRBD2 aligns across 15 bases. The end of the DNA aligns better with TRBJ2-7, so the J call may be wrong. Germline CDR1 and CDR2: DFQATT and SNEGSKA (reference sequence). The CDR3 length is 13 residues. CDR3 loop: CSATGLAGGEQYF. In DNA form, the CDR3 reads TGCAGTGCCACGGGACTAGCGGGGGGCGAGCAGTACTTC.

This clonotype was seen repeatedly, ten times or more. The rearrangement links TRBV7-3 to TRBJ1-1; D is perhaps TRBD1 (5 bases). Deletions cut 6 bases from V and 0 bases from J, with 17 bases between. Germline V gives CDR1 SGHTA, CDR2 FQGTGA. This CDR3 comprises 16 residues. The CDR3 DNA follows: TGTGCCAGCAGGCTTACCCCAACGACAGTGAACACTGAAGCTTTCTTT. Translated, it gives CASRLTPTTVNTEAFF.